The 19 T cell receptor beta chains listed next were all sequenced from one sample in a study of T cell changes during pregnancy in multiple sclerosis. Some clones are missing from TCRdb's copy, which holds only in-frame ones; the method was immunoSEQ multiplex PCR. The table has about 53,000 clones, 90% seen once; the top ten hold 2.5% to 3.5%. The sample consisted of CD8+ T cells from peripheral blood mononuclear cells, taken before pregnancy. All receptors derive from a female donor with multiple sclerosis, enrolled in a pregnancy study.

V gene TRBV25-1 combines with J gene TRBJ2-7; the D is unclear. The length of the CDR3 is 16 residues. Germline V gives CDR1 MGHDK, CDR2 SYGVNS. The V gene lost 4 bases and the J gene lost 1 base, with 17 bases spanning the gap. The CDR3 nucleotides read TGTGCCAGCAGTGGGGTGACTGATGACCTTTCCTACGAGCAGTACTTC. Amino acid sequence: CASSGVTDDLSYEQYF.

The chain recombines TRBV10-3 with TRBJ2-7; 10 bases line up with TRBD1. Germline V lookup: CDR1 ENHRY, CDR2 SYGVKD. The CDR3 has 15 amino acids. J was trimmed by 4 bases and V by 0 bases; bases with no gene match: 3. The CDR3 loop reads CAISESGTGEYEQYF. For the CDR3, the DNA is TGTGCCATCAGTGAGTCGGGGACAGGGGAATACGAGCAGTACTTC.

The V gene is TRBV18, the J gene TRBJ2-3; possible D gene TRBD1, 5 bases. V lost 1 base and J lost 3, with 5 bases in between. Per the germline V gene, CDR1 is KGHSH and CDR2 is LQKENI. This CDR3 is built from 13 residues. The CDR3 loop is CASSPQGTDTQYF. DNA of the CDR3: TGTGCCAGCTCACCACAGGGGACAGATACGCAGTATTTT.

The V call is TRBV2, the J call TRBJ1-3; 7 bases line up with TRBD1. The junction had 10 bases not matched to a gene; V was cut back by 10 bases and J by 4 bases. The CDR3 runs to 14 residues. CDR1 is SNHLY and CDR2 is FYNNEI in the germline V gene. CDR3 region: CATLTGKAGNTIYF. CDR3 sequence (DNA): TGTGCCACCCTGACAGGGAAAGCAGGAAACACCATATATTTT.

The chain links TRBV7-2 to TRBJ2-7, with 7 bases matching TRBD1. The germline V gene has CDR1 SGHTA and CDR2 FQGNSA. Trimming at V came to 5 bases and at J to 1 base, leaving 17 bases not matched to a gene. CDR3 length: 18 amino acids. CDR3 sequence: CASSPAPVTGPDSYEQYF. The CDR3, as DNA: TGTGCCAGCAGCCCAGCACCGGTGACAGGGCCCGATTCCTACGAGCAGTACTTC.

The rearrangement uses TRBV5-6 and TRBJ2-7; TRBD1 matches 10 bases. Trimming removed 4 bases from V and 3 bases from J; junction bases left unmatched: 7. Germline assignment: CDR1 SGHDT and CDR2 YYEEEE. CDR3 length equals 15 residues. The CDR3 reads CASSGGGTGVYEQYF. CDR3 sequence (DNA): TGTGCCAGCAGCGGGGGGGGGACAGGGGTCTACGAGCAGTACTTC.

This clone was recorded once. The J gene is TRBJ2-3, the V gene TRBV7-9, with D perhaps TRBD1 (5 bases). The V and J ends lost 6 bases and 0 bases respectively, with 13 bases between them. Looked up from germline, CDR1 is SEHNR and CDR2 is FQNEAQ (reference sequence). The CDR3 covers 15 residues. The CDR3 sequence is CASRNTAGSTDTQYF. The CDR3 DNA follows: TGTGCCAGCAGGAATACGGCAGGGAGCACAGATACGCAGTATTTT. Full variable domain (rest looked up from reference TRBV7-9 and TRBJ2-3): DTGVSQNPRHKITKRGQNVTFRCDPISEHNRLYWYRQTLGQGPEFLTYFQNEAQLEKSRLLSDRFSAERPKGSFSTLEIQRTEQGDSAMYLCASRNTAGSTDTQYFGPGTRLTVL.

The chain carries TRBV4-2 and TRBJ2-3; 8 bases line up with TRBD2. Germline-derived CDR1 and CDR2 are LGHNA and YNFKEQ. The J segment lost 0 bases and the V segment lost 0 bases, leaving 8 bases of the junction unmatched. This CDR3 has 18 amino acids. Written as DNA, the CDR3 is TGTGCCAGCAGCCAAGAGCCCAGCGGGGGTCCTAGCACAGATACGCAGTATTTT. This encodes CASSQEPSGGPSTDTQYF.

V and J are TRBV9 and TRBJ2-3, with TRBD2 matching 7 bases. The CDR3 runs to 15 residues. Germline trimming cut 0 bases from V and 2 bases from J; bases unmatched to any gene: 3. Germline CDR1 is SGDLS and CDR2 is YYNGEE. This CDR3 reads CASSVGGGPTDTQYF. The CDR3 DNA reads as TGTGCCAGCAGCGTAGGGGGGGGTCCCACAGATACGCAGTATTTT.

This clone came up once. V is TRBV23-1 and J is TRBJ1-3; D gene unclear. TRBV23-1 belongs to the ORF category, with a function that is uncertain. There are 17 residues in the CDR3. Deletions cut 7 bases from V and 0 bases from J, with 19 bases between. The CDR3 bases are TGCGCCAGCATCAGGAGGGCAGTTACTCACTCTGGAAACACCATATATTTT. Amino acids: CASIRRAVTHSGNTIYF.

V usage is TRBV27 and J usage is TRBJ2-7; 8 nucleotides agree with TRBD1. J was trimmed by 2 bases and V by 7 bases; bases with no gene match: 10. Germline values: CDR1 MNHEY, CDR2 SMNVEV (reference sequence). The CDR3 sequence is 15 residues long. The CDR3 is CASISPRQGTYEQYF. CDR3 coding DNA: TGTGCCAGCATCAGTCCGCGACAGGGGACCTACGAGCAGTACTTC.

The genes are TRBV6-1 and TRBJ1-2; 8 nucleotides line up with TRBD1. Germline CDR1 reads MNHNS; CDR2 reads SASEGT. The CDR3 runs 15 residues. With V trimmed by 3 bases and J by 4 bases, 7 bases remained unmatched. CDR3 nucleotides: TGTGCCAGCAGTGAGAAGGGACAGGCTATCTATGGCTACACCTTC. This translates into CASSEKGQAIYGYTF.

V and J are TRBV27 and TRBJ2-5; 9 positions match TRBD1. The end of the DNA fits TRBJ2-7 better, so the J call may be wrong. From germline, CDR1 is MNHEY and CDR2 SMNVEV (reference sequence). CDR3 length: 15 residues. The CDR3 nucleotides read TGTGCCAGCAGGACAGGGACAGGGCCGACCTACGAGCAGTACTTC. Translating gives CASRTGTGPTYEQYF.

The CDR3 reads CASSEATGYNSPLHF. CDR3 nucleotide sequence: TGTGCCAGCAGTGAAGCGACAGGGTACAATTCACCCCTCCACTTT. This rearrangement joins TRBV6-1 to TRBJ1-6; 7 nucleotides line up with TRBD1. Germline values: CDR1 MNHNS, CDR2 SASEGT. With V trimmed by 0 bases and J by 7 bases, 3 bases remained unmatched. The CDR3 length is 15 residues.

J is TRBJ1-2 and V is TRBV6-1; D remains ambiguous. The CDR3 consists of 16 residues. V was cut by 4 bases and J by 1 base, with 16 bases left in between. Germline V gene data show CDR1 as MNHNS and CDR2 as SASEGT. The CDR3 sequence is CASSGVRSEINYGYTF. CDR3 coding DNA: TGTGCCAGCAGTGGAGTGAGGTCCGAGATTAACTATGGCTACACCTTC.

The rearrangement uses TRBV9 and TRBJ2-2, with TRBD1 matching over 7 bases. J gave up 5 bases and V 3 bases, and 1 base lay outside the gene matches. Germline loops: CDR1 SGDLS, CDR2 YYNGEE. The CDR3 contains 13 residues. In DNA, the CDR3 is TGTGCCAGCAGCGAACAGGGGACCGGGGAGCTGTTTTTT. It translates to CASSEQGTGELFF.

The chain combines TRBV7-2 with TRBJ2-5, with D possibly being TRBD1 (6 bases). V lost 4 bases and J lost 1, with 10 bases in between. The CDR3 totals 14 residues. Germline V gene data show CDR1 as SGHTA and CDR2 as FQGNSA. The CDR3 spells CASSYRGGQETQYF. As DNA, the CDR3 is TGTGCCAGCAGCTATCGAGGGGGCCAAGAGACCCAGTACTTC.

The chain uses TRBV4-1 and TRBJ2-7; D not certain. The CDR3 covers 13 residues. The germline V gene encodes CDR1 MGHRA and CDR2 YSYEKL. Trimming took 1 base from V and 4 from J, leaving 8 bases between them. The CDR3 nucleotides read TGCGCCAGCAGCCAAGTTGGCTTTTACGAGCAGTACTTC. The encoded protein is CASSQVGFYEQYF.

The chain has TRBV7-2 and TRBJ1-5; TRBD1 matches 7 bases. After removal of 5 bases from V and 2 bases from J, the junction contained 9 bases not matched to a gene. Germline V gives CDR1 SGHTA, CDR2 FQGNSA. There are 16 residues in the CDR3. The CDR3 DNA sequence: TGTGCCAGCAGCCTCAAACAGGGGTACGGCAATCAGCCCCAGCATTTT. Its protein is CASSLKQGYGNQPQHF.